This paragraph reports one T cell receptor (beta chain). The conserved closing phenylalanine or tryptophan is absent in this CDR3, likely reflecting a read error. One entry per CDR3 protein, called by TCRdb with MiXCR from the 5' RACE reads. The profile shows fewer than 150,000 distinct CDR3 sequences, just under 7.5% of them singletons. This entry belongs to a study of CD8 T cells in ankylosing spondylitis. The CDR3 has 14 residues. CDR1 is SGHAT and CDR2 is FQNNGV in the germline V gene. The V end lost 5 bases, the J end lost 1 base, and 11 bases lay between the germline ends. The clonotype comes from a female donor with ankylosing spondylitis or in good health (not recorded which). Sequencing input: blood, either unsorted or a sorted T cell fraction (not recorded which). The chain couples TRBV11-2 to TRBJ1-2; the D is unclear. CDR3 sequence reads: CASSLRTFNYGYTI. CDR3 coding DNA: TGTGCCAGCAGCCTGCGTACGTTTAACTATGGCTACACCATC.